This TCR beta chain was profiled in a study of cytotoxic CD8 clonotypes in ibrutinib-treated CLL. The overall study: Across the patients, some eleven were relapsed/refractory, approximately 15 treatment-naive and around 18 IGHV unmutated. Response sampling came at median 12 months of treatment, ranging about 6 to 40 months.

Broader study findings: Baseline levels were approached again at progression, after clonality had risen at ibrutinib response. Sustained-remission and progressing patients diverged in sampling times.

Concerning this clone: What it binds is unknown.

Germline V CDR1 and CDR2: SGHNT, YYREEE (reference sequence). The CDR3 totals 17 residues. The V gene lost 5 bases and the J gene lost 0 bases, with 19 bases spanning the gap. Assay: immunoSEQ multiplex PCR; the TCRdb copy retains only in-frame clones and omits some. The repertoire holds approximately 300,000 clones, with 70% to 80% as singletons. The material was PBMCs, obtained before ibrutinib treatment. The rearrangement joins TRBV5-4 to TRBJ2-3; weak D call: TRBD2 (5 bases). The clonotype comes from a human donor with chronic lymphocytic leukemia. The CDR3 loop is CASSPAGRARSTDTQYF. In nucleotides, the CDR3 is TGTGCCAGCAGTCCGGCTGGGCGGGCGCGTAGCACAGATACGCAGTATTTT.